Following are 8 T cell receptor beta chains from one sample sequenced in a study of blood T cell repertoires in COVID-19. Using immunoSEQ multiplex PCR, the repertoire was profiled, and TCRdb retains in-frame clones only, with some absent. The profile shows fewer than 100,000 clones, over 75% of them singletons. Sequencing was done on a sample of peripheral blood. Receptor source: a man aged 55 to 70 with acute or convalescent COVID-19.

The genes are TRBV5-1 and TRBJ1-6; D perhaps matches TRBD1 (5 bases). Germline V gives CDR1 SGHRS, CDR2 YFSETQ. The length of the CDR3 is 16 residues. Between the trimmed V and J ends, which lost 4 bases and 14 bases, there was a span of 25 bases. The CDR3 loop reads CASSPVGTGGFFTLHF. In nucleotides, the CDR3 is TGCGCCAGCAGCCCCGTGGGAACCGGGGGGTTCTTCACCCTCCACTTT.

This chain uses TRBV12-3 or TRBV12-4 with TRBJ2-3; D may be TRBD2 (6 bases). Trimming left V 6 bases short and J 3 bases short, with 10 bases between. The CDR3 length is 13 residues. As DNA, the CDR3 is TGTGCCAGCAGCCTCAGCGGGACAGATACGCAGTATTTT. Encoded protein: CASSLSGTDTQYF.

This clone was counted a single time. The rearrangement links TRBV5-1 to TRBJ1-1; D not certain. Germline CDR1 reads SGHRS; CDR2 reads YFSETQ. CDR3 length: 13 amino acids. The V gene lost 4 bases and the J gene lost 2 bases, with 9 bases spanning the gap. CDR3 in DNA: TGCGCCAGCAGCGTGGGCGGAAACACTGAAGCTTTCTTT. Translation: CASSVGGNTEAFF. The whole variable domain, remainder taken from reference TRBV5-1 and TRBJ1-1, is KAGVTQTPRYLIKTRGQQVTLSCSPISGHRSVSWYQQTPGQGLQFLFEYFSETQRNKGNFPGRFSGRQFSNSRSEMNVSTLELGDSALYLCASSVGGNTEAFFGQGTRLTVV.

This chain uses TRBV30 with TRBJ2-3, with 13 bases matching TRBD2. The junction had 3 bases not matched to a gene; V was cut back by 1 base and J by 2 bases. In germline, CDR1 is GTSNPN, CDR2 SVGIG (reference sequence). This CDR3 contains 16 residues. For the CDR3, the DNA is TGTGCCTGGAGTGGGACTAGCGGGAGTCCCACAGATACGCAGTATTTT. It yields the protein CAWSGTSGSPTDTQYF.

V usage is TRBV3-1 (or the pseudogene TRBV3-2) and J usage is TRBJ2-3; D perhaps matches TRBD1 (6 bases). The CDR3 contains 16 residues. Per the germline V gene, CDR1 is LGHDT and CDR2 is YNNKEL (reference sequence). With 5 bases removed from V and 2 bases from J, the gap between germline ends came to 17 bases. CDR3 amino acids: CASSSSIRDNTDTQYF. The CDR3, as DNA: TGTGCCAGCAGCTCTTCGATCCGGGACAACACAGATACGCAGTATTTT.

The sample holds one count of this clone. V gene TRBV2 combines with J gene TRBJ1-4, with TRBD1 matching over 9 bases. Looked up from germline, CDR1 is SNHLY and CDR2 is FYNNEI. The length of the CDR3 is 15 residues. Trimming at V came to 4 bases and at J to 8 bases, leaving 8 bases not matched to a gene. CDR3 coding DNA: TGTGCCAGCAGTGCCCTATACAGGGGGCGAGAAAAACTGTTTTTT. The encoded protein is CASSALYRGREKLFF.

This clone was counted once. This sequence joins TRBV7-2 and TRBJ1-5, with D unclear. Germline CDR1 SGHTA, CDR2 FQGNSA. Trimming removed 5 bases from V and 2 bases from J, with 10 bases in between. The CDR3 has 14 residues. CDR3 nucleotide sequence: TGTGCCAGCAGCCAACGATCGGGCAATCAGCCCCAGCATTTT. Translation: CASSQRSGNQPQHF.

The rearrangement joins TRBV29-1 to TRBJ2-7, with 8 bases identical to TRBD1. Germline V gene lookup returns CDR1 SQVTM and CDR2 ANQGSEA. The V gene end was trimmed by 7 bases and the J gene end by 0 bases; junction bases not matched to a gene: 2. The CDR3 has 12 amino acids. The CDR3: CSAGTGSYEQYF. The CDR3 nucleotides are TGCAGCGCCGGGACAGGCTCCTACGAGCAGTACTTC.